These T cell receptor beta chains were read from a single sample in a study of shared clonotypes between healthy human individuals. The data were produced by immunoSEQ multiplex PCR, yet TCRdb's version contains in-frame clones alone and is incomplete. In the table there are approximately 1,500,000 clones, roughly 98% of which are singletons. Specimen: naive CD4+ T cells sorted from blood. All receptors derive from a man younger than 45 in good health. Each CDR3 is given with its conserved first and last residue.

>TRBJ1-1|TRBV29-1
CSGTHKGGTEAFF
>TRBJ2-3|TRBV9
CASSGGLAGGSMDTQYF
>TRBJ2-7|TRBV18
CASSRSVGTASYEQYF
>TRBJ2-7|TRBV6-5
CASSYEGLYEQYF
>TRBJ1-5|TRBV28
CASSFWALNQPQHF
>TRBJ2-7|TRBV6-1
CASSEIPGVYEQYF
>TRBJ2-6|TRBV21-1
CASSKAARAVDRDSGANVLTF
>TRBJ2-1|TRBV7-2
CASSLIPSGSTVSEFF
>TRBJ2-1|TRBV29-1
CSVGRETYNEQFF
>TRBJ1-2|TRBV7-9
CASSPWLVYYTF